The 18 T cell receptor beta chains presented below share a single source sample, sequenced in a study of CD8 T cells in ankylosing spondylitis. The antigens for these receptors are not known. MiXCR was run by TCRdb on the 5' RACE reads, yielding one entry per CDR3 protein. Of fewer than 500,000 distinct CDR3 sequences listed, roughly 26% are singletons. Notes on the study in general: Within ankylosing spondylitis blood, a TCR beta motif made up of roughly eight highly homologous variants appeared to be characteristic.

The sample consisted of blood, either unsorted or a sorted T cell fraction (not recorded which). The origin of the receptors is a male donor with ankylosing spondylitis.

V gene TRBV5-1 combines with J gene TRBJ1-2; maybe TRBD1 (5 bases). Trimming cost V 4 bases and J 5 bases, with 18 bases left between them. Germline V gene sequence: CDR1 SGHRS, CDR2 YFSETQ. The CDR3 loop spans 15 amino acids. As DNA, the CDR3 is TGCGCCAGCAGCCCGGAGGGTACAGGTCTATATGGCTACACCTTC. Translating it yields CASSPEGTGLYGYTF.

The rearrangement links TRBV11-2 to TRBJ1-1; D is perhaps TRBD1 (5 bases). In germline, CDR1 is SGHAT, CDR2 FQNNGV. Trimming shortened V by 4 bases and J by 4 bases, and 10 bases separated the two germline ends. The CDR3 sequence is 13 residues long. CDR3 sequence: CASSSQGSTEAFF. Here the CDR3 DNA reads TGTGCCAGCAGCTCTCAGGGATCCACTGAAGCTTTCTTT.

The chain combines TRBV12-3 or TRBV12-4 with TRBJ1-4, with no clear D. The V gene lost 6 bases and the J gene lost 6 bases, with 5 bases spanning the gap. The CDR3 has 11 amino acids. As DNA, the CDR3 is TGTGCCAGCAGAAATTATGAAAAACTGTTTTTT. It is translated as CASRNYEKLFF.

The V call is TRBV29-1, the J call TRBJ1-1, with no clear D. This CDR3 has 11 amino acids. The V gene lost 0 bases and the J gene lost 3 bases, with 2 bases spanning the gap. Germline loops: CDR1 SQVTM, CDR2 ANQGSEA. The CDR3 bases are TGCAGCGTTGAAGATGACACTGAAGCTTTCTTT. It is translated as CSVEDDTEAFF.

This clonotype was seen more than once but under ten times. This chain links TRBV9 with TRBJ2-1, with D possibly being TRBD1 or TRBD2 (5 bases each). The CDR3 contains 16 residues. Germline V gene lookup returns CDR1 SGDLS and CDR2 YYNGEE. Deletions cut 0 bases from V and 3 bases from J, with 13 bases between. CDR3 sequence: CASSVGDGEGYNEQFF. CDR3 in DNA: TGTGCCAGCAGCGTAGGGGACGGAGAGGGCTACAATGAGCAGTTCTTC.

This rearrangement joins TRBV24-1 to TRBJ2-2; 10 nucleotides line up with TRBD2. This CDR3 has 17 residues. Per germline, CDR1 KGHDR and CDR2 SFDVKD. Losses at the gene ends were 9 bases for V and 2 bases for J; bases not matched to a gene: 11. In DNA, the CDR3 is TGTGCCACCTCCTTAGCGGGAGGTAATCCAAACACCGGGGAGCTGTTTTTT. It codes for CATSLAGGNPNTGELFF.

This chain joins TRBV7-2 and TRBJ1-5, with TRBD1 as a possible D gene (5 bases). The CDR3 consists of 13 residues. Looked up from germline, CDR1 is SGHTA and CDR2 is FQGNSA. V lost 3 bases, J lost 4 bases, and 7 bases lay in between. The CDR3: CASSLRQNQPQHF. CDR3 coding DNA: TGTGCCAGCAGCTTGAGACAGAATCAGCCCCAGCATTTT.

In this sample, this clonotype turned up a few times. This chain uses TRBV5-1 with TRBJ2-4, with TRBD2 identical over 10 bases. Germline lookup yields CDR1 SGHRS and CDR2 YFSETQ. V was pared by 4 bases and J by 5 bases, with 6 bases of the junction left unmatched. The CDR3 is 15 residues long. The CDR3 bases are TGCGCCAGCAGCCCCCAAGGACTAGCGGAAAACATTCAGTACTTC. Translation: CASSPQGLAENIQYF.

This clonotype was observed a handful of times. The chain is built from TRBV2 and TRBJ1-1; D possibly corresponds to TRBD1 (5 bases). This CDR3 region has 15 residues. Trimming took off 5 bases at V and 3 bases at J, with 16 bases between the two ends. Germline V CDR1 and CDR2: SNHLY, FYNNEI. For the CDR3, the DNA is TGTGCCAGCAGTCGAGATAGGGGCTCGGACACTGAAGCTTTCTTT. It encodes CASSRDRGSDTEAFF.

This clonotype was recorded a few times. This sequence joins TRBV24-1 and TRBJ2-3, with 7 nucleotides matching TRBD1. V gave up 6 bases and J gave up 0 bases; unmatched junction bases: 5. Germline V gene sequence: CDR1 KGHDR, CDR2 SFDVKD. This CDR3 spans 15 amino acids. CDR3 nucleotide sequence: TGTGCCACCAGTTACGGGACAGCTAGCACAGATACGCAGTATTTT. Protein product: CATSYGTASTDTQYF.

This clonotype was seen more than once but under ten times. The chain has TRBV11-2 and TRBJ2-1; D gene uncertain. The CDR3 has 13 amino acids. With 1 base removed from V and 15 bases from J, the gap between germline ends came to 16 bases. The germline gives CDR1 SGHAT, CDR2 FQNNGV. The CDR3 reads CASSLGIINDRFF. The CDR3, as DNA: TGTGCCAGCAGCTTAGGGATAATAAATGATCGGTTCTTC.

The rearrangement joins TRBV20-1 to TRBJ2-1; 10 bases are a match to TRBD2. Germline loops: CDR1 DFQATT, CDR2 SNEGSKA (reference sequence). The CDR3 is 15 residues long. With 6 bases clipped from V and 8 bases from J, the junction kept 13 bases outside the gene matches. The CDR3 reads CSAPRTSGWVDEQFF. For the CDR3, the DNA is TGCAGTGCCCCACGGACTAGCGGATGGGTCGATGAGCAGTTCTTC.

V gene TRBV5-1 combines with J gene TRBJ1-2; 12 nucleotides agree with TRBD1. The germline V gene encodes CDR1 SGHRS and CDR2 YFSETQ. Trimming cost V 4 bases and J 7 bases; bases outside gene matches: 5. This CDR3 comprises 14 residues. The CDR3 DNA sequence: TGCGCCAGCAGCACCGGGACAGGGGGCATTGGCTACACCTTC. Its translation is CASSTGTGGIGYTF. Looking up the rest from reference TRBV5-1 and TRBJ1-2 gives the full variable domain: KAGVTQTPRYLIKTRGQQVTLSCSPISGHRSVSWYQQTPGQGLQFLFEYFSETQRNKGNFPGRFSGRQFSNSRSEMNVSTLELGDSALYLCASSTGTGGIGYTFGSGTRLTVV.

The chain has TRBV20-1 and TRBJ2-1; D possibly matches TRBD1 or TRBD2 (5 bases each). V lost 3 bases to trimming and J lost 7 bases, with 13 bases between them. The length of the CDR3 is 13 residues. Germline lookup yields CDR1 DFQATT and CDR2 SNEGSKA (reference sequence). The CDR3 nucleotides are TGCAGTGCTAGGGGACCATATAGAAATGAGCAGTTCTTC. Encoded protein: CSARGPYRNEQFF.

This chain joins TRBV12-3 or TRBV12-4 and TRBJ1-3, with no clear D. V was cut by 1 base and J by 0 bases, with 13 bases left in between. The CDR3 has 17 residues. This chain's CDR3 is CASSLVDGDSSGNTIYF. In DNA form, the CDR3 reads TGTGCCAGCAGTTTAGTGGACGGCGACTCCTCTGGAAACACCATATATTTT.

The genes are TRBV7-7 and TRBJ2-1, with D possibly TRBD2 on 5 matching bases. V dropped 6 bases and J dropped 15 bases, with 15 bases sitting between them. CDR3 length equals 11 residues. Germline loops: CDR1 SSHAT, CDR2 FNYEAQ (reference sequence). The CDR3 DNA reads as TGTGCCAGCAGTAGTGGGTGGGAGTTGTTCTTC. Residues: CASSSGWELFF.

This clonotype was counted only a few times. The chain couples TRBV20-1 to TRBJ1-1; D uncertain. CDR1 is DFQATT, CDR2 SNEGSKA, per germline (reference sequence). V dropped 3 bases and J dropped 3 bases, with 11 bases sitting between them. The CDR3 spans 13 residues. The CDR3 here is CSASLYLYTEAFF. CDR3 sequence (DNA): TGCAGTGCTAGTTTGTATTTGTACACTGAAGCTTTCTTT.

The V gene is TRBV30, the J gene TRBJ2-7; 13 bases fit TRBD2. CDR1 is GTSNPN and CDR2 is SVGIG in the germline V gene (reference sequence). V shed 2 bases, J shed 4 bases, and the junction held 11 bases outside the gene matches. The CDR3 is made up of 17 amino acids. The CDR3 spells CAWSPRRTSGRGYEQYF. In DNA, the CDR3 is TGTGCCTGGAGTCCCCGGAGGACTAGCGGGAGAGGGTACGAGCAGTACTTC.